This record covers a single T cell receptor beta chain. Its specificity is unknown. Germline V CDR1 and CDR2: LNHDA, SQIVND (reference sequence). The CDR3 length is 14 residues. The junction had 10 bases not matched to a gene; V was cut back by 6 bases and J by 8 bases. The PCR ran on 60 Vbeta and 13 Jbeta primers. The assay was immunoSEQ multiplex PCR, and TCRdb's table has in-frame clones only and misses some. The sample contains fewer than 45,000 clones, approximately 79% of which appear only once. The source of the sample is a study of cytomegalovirus exposure and HLA in healthy donors. Study-level results: As a later analysis revealed, most CMV-associated TCR beta chains appeared HLA-restricted. Cytomegalovirus association was listed for roughly 160 TCR beta chains.

The source material was PBMCs. The source of this sequence is a young woman in good health and CMV-seropositive. V is TRBV19 and J is TRBJ1-1; 9 positions agree with TRBD1. The CDR3 is CASSPGGTGSEAFF. Here the CDR3 DNA reads TGTGCCAGTAGCCCCGGGGGGACAGGGAGCGAAGCTTTCTTT.